Presented here are 18 T cell receptor beta chains from one specimen sequenced in a study of OX40 agonist ivuxolimab in advanced cancers. Profiled with immunoSEQ multiplex PCR; TCRdb holds only in-frame clones, not every one. The sample has around 67,000 clones, about 88% seen once. The specimen was CD4+ or CD8+ T cells sorted from blood, collected in a trial of the OX40 agonist ivuxolimab. Every receptor here comes from an adult with an advanced solid tumor such as melanoma, head and neck, liver or kidney cancer.

V usage is TRBV2 and J usage is TRBJ1-2; tentatively, D is TRBD1 (5 bases). This CDR3 has 12 amino acids. Germline-derived CDR1 and CDR2 are SNHLY and FYNNEI. V lost 8 bases and J lost 1, with 8 bases in between. The CDR3 loop reads CASQQGNYGYTF. The DNA of the CDR3 is TGTGCCAGCCAGCAGGGTAACTATGGCTACACCTTC. The variable domain in full, with the rest retrieved from reference TRBV2 and TRBJ1-2, is EPEVTQTPSHQVTQMGQEVILRCVPISNHLYFYWYRQILGQKVEFLVSFYNNEISEKSEIFDDQFSVERPDGSNFTLKIRSTKLEDSAMYFCASQQGNYGYTFGSGTRLTVV.

The V call is TRBV7-3, the J call TRBJ2-1; 11 positions agree with TRBD2. The length of the CDR3 is 15 residues. The ends lost 4 bases at V and 5 bases at J; junction bases unmatched: 4. Germline V gene lookup returns CDR1 SGHTA and CDR2 FQGTGA. The CDR3 region is CASSWSSGGNNEQFF. CDR3 DNA: TGTGCCAGCAGCTGGTCTAGCGGGGGGAACAATGAGCAGTTCTTC.

V and J are TRBV7-9 and TRBJ1-3, with D possibly matching TRBD1 (5 bases). The CDR3 runs 13 residues. CDR1 and CDR2 (germline): SEHNR, FQNEAQ (reference sequence). V was pared by 8 bases and J by 4 bases, with 12 bases between. CDR3 in DNA: TGTGCCAGCGTCTCGGGGGGAGGAAACACCATATATTTT. This codes for CASVSGGGNTIYF. Filled out from reference TRBV7-9 and TRBJ1-3, the complete variable domain reads DTGVSQNPRHKITKRGQNVTFRCDPISEHNRLYWYRQTLGQGPEFLTYFQNEAQLEKSRLLSDRFSAERPKGSFSTLEIQRTEQGDSAMYLCASVSGGGNTIYFGEGSWLTVV.

This chain links TRBV5-1 with TRBJ1-4; perhaps TRBD1 as D (6 bases). The CDR3 totals 16 residues. Germline V lookup: CDR1 SGHRS, CDR2 YFSETQ. The V and J ends lost 4 bases and 3 bases respectively, with 16 bases between them. CDR3 DNA: TGCGCCAGCAGCCCCCGGACAGATCGGGCTAATGAAAAACTGTTTTTT. It specifies CASSPRTDRANEKLFF.

This clone was picked up one time. The J gene is TRBJ2-2, the V gene TRBV11-3; D is perhaps TRBD1 or TRBD2 (5 bases each). The CDR3 extends over 13 amino acids. Germline loops: CDR1 SGHNT, CDR2 YENEEA. The V gene lost 4 bases and the J gene lost 8 bases, with 11 bases spanning the gap. The DNA of the CDR3 is TGTGCCAGCAGCTCCAGGGACCCGGGGGAGCTGTTTTTT. Translated: CASSSRDPGELFF. The full variable domain, with the rest looked up from reference TRBV11-3 and TRBJ2-2, is EAGVVQSPRYKIIEKKQPVAFWCNPISGHNTLYWYLQNLGQGPELLIRYENEEAVDDSQLPKDRFSAERLKGVDSTLKIQPAELGDSAVYLCASSSRDPGELFFGEGSRLTVL.

The V and J genes are TRBV19 and TRBJ2-7; perhaps TRBD2 as D (6 bases). This CDR3 contains 14 residues. V lost 1 base and J lost 4, with 11 bases in between. Germline V gene data show CDR1 as LNHDA and CDR2 as SQIVND (reference sequence). CDR3 region: CASSIGGGPYEQYF. The CDR3 DNA reads TGTGCCAGTAGTATAGGTGGAGGGCCGTACGAGCAGTACTTC.

The chain employs TRBV28 and TRBJ1-4; D perhaps matches TRBD1 (6 bases). This CDR3 is 14 amino acids long. From germline, CDR1 is MDHEN and CDR2 SYDVKM. Between the trimmed V and J ends, which lost 5 bases and 7 bases, there was a span of 14 bases. DNA of the CDR3: TGTGCCAGCAGTGCTACAGGGTCGAGTGAAAAACTGTTTTTT. It specifies CASSATGSSEKLFF. The whole variable domain, remainder taken from reference TRBV28 and TRBJ1-4, is DVKVTQSSRYLVKRTGEKVFLECVQDMDHENMFWYRQDPGLGLRLIYFSYDVKMKEKGDIPEGYSVSREKKERFSLILESASTNQTSMYLCASSATGSSEKLFFGSGTQLSVL.

The chain couples TRBV5-1 to TRBJ2-7; 9 positions match TRBD1. CDR1 and CDR2 (germline): SGHRS, YFSETQ. The V gene end was trimmed by 0 bases and the J gene end by 6 bases; junction bases not matched to a gene: 7. The CDR3 runs to 15 residues. CDR3 residues: CASSLVGQGFGEQYF. CDR3 sequence (DNA): TGCGCCAGCAGCTTGGTGGGACAGGGATTCGGCGAGCAGTACTTC.

J is TRBJ2-1 and V is TRBV9, with a possible D match to TRBD2 (6 bases). Between the trimmed V and J ends, which lost 3 bases and 0 bases, there was a span of 10 bases. CDR1 and CDR2 from the germline V gene are SGDLS and YYNGEE. CDR3 length: 15 residues. The CDR3 sequence is CASSGDLSSYNEQFF. As DNA, the CDR3 is TGTGCCAGCAGCGGGGACTTGTCCTCCTACAATGAGCAGTTCTTC.

The sample holds a few counts of this clone. The chain uses TRBV7-9 and TRBJ2-5; 10 bases are a match to TRBD1. V lost 5 bases to trimming and J lost 1 base; unmatched junction nucleotides: 4. The length of the CDR3 is 15 residues. Looked up from germline, CDR1 is SEHNR and CDR2 is FQNEAQ (reference sequence). The CDR3 loop reads CASSPRDRGQETQYF. The CDR3, as DNA: TGTGCCAGCAGCCCTAGGGACAGGGGCCAAGAGACCCAGTACTTC.

V and J are TRBV19 and TRBJ1-1; no clear D. The CDR3 runs to 11 residues. Germline V lookup: CDR1 LNHDA, CDR2 SQIVND (reference sequence). Trimming removed 7 bases at V and 4 bases at J, with 7 bases between. The CDR3 DNA is TGTGCCAGTACCCGGGGCACTGAAGCTTTCTTT. Translated, it gives CASTRGTEAFF.

The V call is TRBV6-1, the J call TRBJ2-5, with TRBD2 matching 12 bases. V shed 6 bases and J 5 bases; nucleotides not matched to a gene: 1. The CDR3 spans 13 residues. The germline V gene encodes CDR1 MNHNS and CDR2 SASEGT. Written as DNA, the CDR3 is TGTGCCAGCAGGACTAGCGGGAGTGAGACCCAGTACTTC. Its translation is CASRTSGSETQYF.

The V and J genes are TRBV6-5 and TRBJ1-4; TRBD1 is a possible D gene (5 bases). Trimming left V 3 bases short and J 4 bases short, with 9 bases between. Germline loops: CDR1 MNHEY, CDR2 SVGAGI. The CDR3 extends over 14 amino acids. The CDR3, as DNA: TGTGCCAGCAGTTATAGGGACGGTAATGAAAAACTGTTTTTT. Its protein product is CASSYRDGNEKLFF.

The genes are TRBV18 and TRBJ1-1; no firm D call. Germline V gene sequence: CDR1 KGHSH, CDR2 LQKENI. The CDR3 extends over 14 amino acids. With 3 bases removed from V and 3 bases from J, the gap between germline ends came to 11 bases. The CDR3 nucleotides are TGTGCCAGCTCACCGATTAACCAGGACACTGAAGCTTTCTTT. It encodes CASSPINQDTEAFF.

The V call is TRBV5-1, the J call TRBJ2-2; D gene unclear. The CDR3 is 13 residues long. Trimming stripped 4 bases from V and 3 bases from J, with 7 bases between. Germline V gene data show CDR1 as SGHRS and CDR2 as YFSETQ. The CDR3 DNA sequence: TGCGCCAGCAGCAAAGGAGACACCGGGGAGCTGTTTTTT. It yields the protein CASSKGDTGELFF. The whole variable domain, remainder taken from reference TRBV5-1 and TRBJ2-2, is KAGVTQTPRYLIKTRGQQVTLSCSPISGHRSVSWYQQTPGQGLQFLFEYFSETQRNKGNFPGRFSGRQFSNSRSEMNVSTLELGDSALYLCASSKGDTGELFFGEGSRLTVL.

This sequence joins TRBV6-1 and TRBJ2-1, with D possibly being TRBD2 (5 bases). V was pared by 5 bases and J by 7 bases, with 18 bases between. This CDR3 is 15 amino acids long. Germline CDR1 and CDR2: MNHNS and SASEGT. CDR3 bases: TGTGCCAGCAGTCTGAAAGGTACTAGTCGGAATGAGCAGTTCTTC. Protein sequence: CASSLKGTSRNEQFF.

DNA of the CDR3: TGTGCCAGCAGTTACTCGGGAGGGCAGGTAATCACTGAAGCTTTCTTT. Its protein product is CASSYSGGQVITEAFF. The chain is built from TRBV6-6 and TRBJ1-1; D is uncertain. Germline V gene data show CDR1 as MNHNY and CDR2 as SVGAGI (reference sequence). CDR3 length: 16 residues. Trimming took off 0 bases at V and 4 bases at J, with 15 bases between the two ends.

The gene calls are TRBV4-1 and TRBJ2-3, with TRBD2 identical over 9 bases. V was clipped by 3 bases and J by 0 bases; unmatched bases: 4. The germline gives CDR1 MGHRA, CDR2 YSYEKL. The CDR3 has 16 residues. This CDR3 reads CASSQFAGGSTDTQYF. DNA of the CDR3: TGCGCCAGCAGCCAGTTCGCGGGAGGGAGCACAGATACGCAGTATTTT.